These 19 T cell receptor beta chains originate from one sample sequenced in a study of vaccination effects on CD4 cells after COVID-19. Libraries were prepared by immunoSEQ multiplex PCR; TCRdb keeps only in-frame clonotypes and omits some of them. This sample has approximately 40,000 clones, with 82% found just once. Their recognized antigens are unknown. Subsequent to 10 days of culture, CD4+ T cells were isolated. This specimen was CD4+ T cells from PBMCs cultured without peptide, taken before COVID-19 vaccination. The receptor source for this set is a human donor who received a COVID-19 vaccine.

This chain connects TRBV12-3 or TRBV12-4 to TRBJ1-6; D is undetermined. This CDR3 comprises 12 residues. V was clipped by 6 bases and J by 9 bases, with 9 bases between them. In nucleotides, the CDR3 is TGTGCCAGCAGCCGTCATTCTTCACCCCTCCACTTT. It specifies CASSRHSSPLHF.

The rearrangement uses TRBV10-3 and TRBJ2-1; 11 nucleotides agree with TRBD2. There are 15 residues in the CDR3. V trimming: 2 bases; J trimming: 7 bases; junction bases outside the gene matches: 4. CDR1 is ENHRY, CDR2 SYGVKD, per germline. The CDR3 here is CAISEIAGGVNEQFF. The CDR3 coding sequence is TGTGCCATCAGTGAGATAGCGGGGGGGGTTAATGAGCAGTTCTTC.

CDR3 in amino acids: CASSPGARTEAFF. CDR3 DNA sequence: TGTGCCAGCTCACCAGGGGCGAGGACTGAAGCTTTCTTT. The V gene is TRBV18, the J gene TRBJ1-1, with a tentative D call TRBD1 (5 bases). The CDR3 is made up of 13 amino acids. Deletions cut 2 bases from V and 5 bases from J, with 9 bases between. From germline, CDR1 is KGHSH and CDR2 LQKENI.

The chain couples TRBV18 to TRBJ2-1; TRBD1 aligns across 8 bases. Germline V gives CDR1 KGHSH, CDR2 LQKENI. Losses at the gene ends were 5 bases for V and 6 bases for J; bases not matched to a gene: 6. This CDR3 has 14 residues. The CDR3 nucleotides are TGTGCCAGCTCAAGGACAGGGCAAGGCAATGAGCAGTTCTTC. Encoded protein: CASSRTGQGNEQFF.

In its sample, this clone was seen a few times. The rearrangement links TRBV25-1 to TRBJ1-2, with 7 bases matching TRBD1. Germline V lookup: CDR1 MGHDK, CDR2 SYGVNS. This CDR3 is 13 amino acids long. The V gene end was trimmed by 6 bases and the J gene end by 9 bases; junction bases not matched to a gene: 10. The CDR3 spells CASRSGGGISYTF. CDR3 bases: TGTGCCAGCAGAAGCGGAGGGGGCATTAGCTACACCTTC.

The chain combines TRBV18 with TRBJ1-1, with TRBD1 identical over 8 bases. Germline lookup yields CDR1 KGHSH and CDR2 LQKENI. V gave up 6 bases and J gave up 8 bases; unmatched junction bases: 8. The CDR3 loop spans 13 amino acids. The CDR3 DNA sequence: TGTGCCAGCTCGGTCGACAGGGGAATAGAAGCTTTCTTT. As protein: CASSVDRGIEAFF. Full variable domain (remainder filled in from reference TRBV18 and TRBJ1-1): NAGVMQNPRHLVRRRGQEARLRCSPMKGHSHVYWYRQLPEEGLKFMVYLQKENIIDESGMPKERFSAEFPKEGPSILRIQQVVRGDSAAYFCASSVDRGIEAFFGQGTRLTVV.

The chain uses TRBV6-2 or TRBV6-3 and TRBJ2-5, with D possibly TRBD1 on 7 matching bases. CDR3 length equals 14 residues. Germline V gene sequence: CDR1 MNHEY, CDR2 SVGEGT. The germline V and J ends were trimmed by 5 bases and 4 bases, with 14 bases remaining between them. The CDR3 nucleotides are TGTGCCAGCAGTGGGCAGGGGGGAGGAGAGACCCAGTACTTC. Amino acids: CASSGQGGGETQYF.

The chain is built from TRBV24-1 and TRBJ1-5; no firm D call. Trimming took 7 bases from V and 5 from J, leaving 8 bases between them. Per germline, CDR1 KGHDR and CDR2 SFDVKD. This CDR3 has 12 residues. CDR3 sequence reads: CATSDTDQPQHF. CDR3 nucleotides: TGTGCCACCAGCGATACAGATCAGCCCCAGCATTTT.

This chain connects TRBV4-1 to TRBJ2-1, with 15 bases matching TRBD2. The length of the CDR3 is 17 residues. Unmatched junction bases numbered 7, after V lost 6 bases and J lost 4 bases. Looked up from germline, CDR1 is MGHRA and CDR2 is YSYEKL. The CDR3 reads CASRGLAGGQQYNEQFF. The CDR3 region has the DNA TGCGCCAGCAGAGGACTAGCGGGGGGGCAGCAATACAATGAGCAGTTCTTC.

V usage is TRBV5-1 and J usage is TRBJ2-3; 8 bases fit TRBD2. V was pared by 5 bases and J by 2 bases, with 4 bases of the junction left unmatched. Germline V gives CDR1 SGHRS, CDR2 YFSETQ. The CDR3 runs 14 residues. The CDR3 spells CASSAGGYTDTQYF. The DNA of the CDR3 is TGCGCCAGCAGTGCGGGGGGATACACAGATACGCAGTATTTT.

This clone was recorded a few times. This chain uses TRBV7-9 with TRBJ1-1, with unresolved D. CDR1 and CDR2 from the germline V gene are SEHNR and FQNEAQ (reference sequence). There are 12 residues in the CDR3. V was cut by 4 bases and J by 8 bases, with 11 bases left in between. The CDR3 spells CASSSLGLEAFF. The CDR3, as DNA: TGTGCCAGCAGCTCGTTGGGCCTGGAAGCTTTCTTT. The variable domain in full, completed from reference TRBV7-9 and TRBJ1-1, reads DTGVSQNPRHKITKRGQNVTFRCDPISEHNRLYWYRQTLGQGPEFLTYFQNEAQLEKSRLLSDRFSAERPKGSFSTLEIQRTEQGDSAMYLCASSSLGLEAFFGQGTRLTVV.

The chain joins TRBV19 to TRBJ2-5; 12 bases line up with TRBD2. From germline, CDR1 is LNHDA and CDR2 SQIVND (reference sequence). Trimming took 5 bases from V and 7 from J; bases not matched to a gene: 2. The CDR3 sequence is 13 residues long. In DNA, the CDR3 is TGTGCCAGTAGTCTAGCGGGGGGGCCGACCCAGTACTTC. It specifies CASSLAGGPTQYF.

The chain links TRBV15 to TRBJ2-5, with D hard to call. The V and J ends lost 0 bases and 1 base respectively, with 6 bases between them. CDR3 size: 14 residues. CDR1 and CDR2 from the germline V gene are LNHNV and YYDKDF (reference sequence). The CDR3 region is CATSRDTSQETQYF. In DNA, the CDR3 is TGTGCCACCAGCAGAGACACCTCCCAAGAGACCCAGTACTTC.

The rearrangement links TRBV5-1 to TRBJ1-4; D remains ambiguous. Germline V CDR1 and CDR2: SGHRS, YFSETQ. Trimming stripped 0 bases from V and 5 bases from J, with 8 bases between. The CDR3 has 14 amino acids. The CDR3 DNA follows: TGCGCCAGCAGCTTGGGGTCTTCCAATGAAAAACTGTTTTTT. It encodes CASSLGSSNEKLFF.

V usage is TRBV3-1 (or the pseudogene TRBV3-2) and J usage is TRBJ1-2; D is uncertain. CDR1 and CDR2 from the germline V gene are LGHDT and YNNKEL (reference sequence). V shed 1 base and J shed 0 bases, with 9 bases lying between them. The CDR3 totals 15 residues. DNA of the CDR3: TGTGCCAGCAGCCAAGGTCCCGGGACTAACTATGGCTACACCTTC. It translates to CASSQGPGTNYGYTF.

This clone was found a few times. The chain combines TRBV5-1 with TRBJ1-1, with D maybe TRBD1 (5 bases). The CDR3 has 15 amino acids. CDR1 is SGHRS and CDR2 is YFSETQ in the germline V gene. The ends were cut back, 4 bases at V and 0 bases at J, with 13 bases in the middle. CDR3 nucleotide sequence: TGCGCCAGCAGCGCGGGACGGCAATTGAACACTGAAGCTTTCTTT. It translates to CASSAGRQLNTEAFF. Full variable domain (missing parts from reference TRBV5-1 and TRBJ1-1): KAGVTQTPRYLIKTRGQQVTLSCSPISGHRSVSWYQQTPGQGLQFLFEYFSETQRNKGNFPGRFSGRQFSNSRSEMNVSTLELGDSALYLCASSAGRQLNTEAFFGQGTRLTVV.

The sample holds a few counts of this clone. The V and J genes are TRBV7-9 and TRBJ2-7; TRBD1 aligns across 8 bases. V lost 5 bases, J lost 6 bases, and 9 bases stayed unmatched. The CDR3 runs to 14 residues. Germline V gives CDR1 SEHNR, CDR2 FQNEAQ (reference sequence). Here the CDR3 reads CASSHDRGNLEQYV. CDR3 nucleotide sequence: TGTGCCAGCAGCCATGACAGGGGTAATCTCGAGCAGTACGTC.

The chain recombines TRBV6-5 with TRBJ1-3; a possible D gene is TRBD1 (5 bases). The germline gives CDR1 MNHEY, CDR2 SVGAGI. The CDR3 sequence is 14 residues long. The ends were cut back, 5 bases at V and 8 bases at J, with 16 bases in the middle. The CDR3: CASSRQLAPDTIYF. CDR3 nucleotides: TGTGCCAGCAGTAGACAGCTGGCCCCCGACACCATATATTTT.

The J gene is TRBJ2-1, the V gene TRBV14, with TRBD2 matching over 8 bases. The CDR3 has 15 residues. J was trimmed by 9 bases and V by 1 base; bases with no gene match: 8. Germline assignment: CDR1 SGHDN and CDR2 FVKESK. For the CDR3, the DNA is TGTGCCAGCAGCCAAGTGAGGCTAGCGGGCGCTGAGCAGTTCTTC. As protein: CASSQVRLAGAEQFF.